This TCR beta chain was recorded in a study of tumor and adjacent non-tumor tissue in lung cancer. TCRbeta libraries were built with three rounds of nested PCR, modified from ARM-PCR. Each CDR3 protein gets one entry after TCRdb re-called the multiplex PCR reads with MiXCR. The repertoire includes about 98,000 distinct CDR3 sequences, 80% of them detected once, and 30% sits in the top ten. No cell sorting was done before RNA was extracted from the tissue. More than 3 cm separated this lung sample from the edge of the tumor. CDR1 is SGHRS and CDR2 is YFSETQ in the germline V gene. CDR3 length equals 16 residues. The ends were cut back, 0 bases at V and 1 base at J, with 11 bases in the middle. Note on this clonotype: Its antigen is not identified. Given a much more abundant clone one base away, this may be a read error.

Broader study findings: Tumor tissue had significantly higher TCR diversity than normal lung.

The chain has TRBV5-1 and TRBJ2-1; the D is unclear. This receptor was taken from a man between 60 and 75 years old with small cell lung cancer. Sequencing input: distant non-tumor lung tissue. The CDR3 DNA reads TGCGCCAGCAGCTTGGTCCTCCCGAGATCCTACAATGAGCAGTTCTTC. This sequence encodes CASSLVLPRSYNEQFF.